This T cell receptor beta chain was sequenced for a study of human T cells and chemical hapten exposure. The study, taken as a whole, reports: DPC sensitization left the count of TCRs above 1 in 1000 unchanged.

This clonotype showed up just a few times. Its target is unknown. Per the original data handling: Ranging from roughly 20,000 to 750,000, TCR counts per sample had a median value of approximately 95,000. One entry per CDR3 protein, called by TCRdb with MiXCR from the RACE reads. TCRdb, not the original authors, processed these V and J calls. The sample has around 150,000 distinct CDR3 sequences, around 30% seen once. Time point specified: patch test 3, about 24 weeks after DPC sensitization. The treatment: therapeutic diphenylcyclopropenone sensitization with weekly scalp DPC. With 4 bases removed from V and 3 bases from J, the gap between germline ends came to 9 bases. In germline, CDR1 is MRHNA, CDR2 SNTAGT. The CDR3 extends over 13 amino acids.

This chain links TRBV6-4 with TRBJ1-1; D gene unclear. The clonotype comes from a woman between 18 and 29 years old with alopecia areata. Some clones in this sample may be carry-over from other donors' samples. This specimen consisted of whole blood, obtained in connection with sensitization to the hapten diphenylcyclopropenone (DPC). The CDR3, as DNA: TGTGCCAGCAGTGCCCGGCCGGACACTGAAGCTTTCTTT. This gives the protein CASSARPDTEAFF.